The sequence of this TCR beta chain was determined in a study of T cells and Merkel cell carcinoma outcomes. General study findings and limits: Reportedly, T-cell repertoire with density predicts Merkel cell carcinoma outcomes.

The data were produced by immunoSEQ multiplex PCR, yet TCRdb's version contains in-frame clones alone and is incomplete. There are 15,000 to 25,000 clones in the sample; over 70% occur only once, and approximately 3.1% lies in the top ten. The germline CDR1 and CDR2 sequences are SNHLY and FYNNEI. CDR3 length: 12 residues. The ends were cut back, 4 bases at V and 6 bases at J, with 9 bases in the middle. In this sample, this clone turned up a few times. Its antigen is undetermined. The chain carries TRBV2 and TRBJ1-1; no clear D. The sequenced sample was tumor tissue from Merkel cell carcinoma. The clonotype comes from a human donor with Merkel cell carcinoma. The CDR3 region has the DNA TGTGCCAGCAGTGGGGGAGACCCTGAAGCTTTCTTT. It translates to CASSGGDPEAFF.